The 20 T cell receptor beta chains below were found in one sample sequenced in a study of blood T cell repertoires in COVID-19. Here immunoSEQ multiplex PCR was the method, and the copy in TCRdb shows in-frame clones only, minus some. The sample yields over 75,000 clones, more than 70% seen once. Sample: peripheral blood. These receptor sequences come from an elderly woman with acute or convalescent COVID-19.

The gene calls are TRBV3-1 (or the pseudogene TRBV3-2) and TRBJ2-2; 8 bases are a match to TRBD1. The CDR3 runs 17 residues. With V trimmed by 1 base and J by 6 bases, 10 bases remained unmatched. Germline loops: CDR1 LGHDT, CDR2 YNNKEL (reference sequence). The CDR3 spells CASSQGQGLRGAGELFF. The CDR3 nucleotides read TGTGCCAGCAGCCAAGGACAGGGGTTGAGGGGGGCCGGGGAGCTGTTTTTT.

This clone was recorded only once. The V and J genes are TRBV2 and TRBJ1-1, with 8 bases matching TRBD1. Germline V gives CDR1 SNHLY, CDR2 FYNNEI. J gave up 1 base and V 4 bases, and 2 bases lay outside the gene matches. This CDR3 comprises 14 residues. The CDR3 nucleotides are TGTGCCAGCAGTGTCACAGGGGGGAACACTGAAGCTTTCTTT. Protein product: CASSVTGGNTEAFF.

V usage is TRBV7-9 and J usage is TRBJ1-4; 9 bases are a match to TRBD1. The CDR3 contains 16 residues. The germline V gene encodes CDR1 SEHNR and CDR2 FQNEAQ (reference sequence). V dropped 3 bases and J dropped 8; count of bases not matched to a gene: 10. In DNA form, the CDR3 reads TGTGCCAGCAGCTTCGGTACGGGACAGGGTGGAGAAAAACTGTTTTTT. As protein: CASSFGTGQGGEKLFF.

Note on this clone: The same CDR3 can be traced to other DNA sequences in this sample. This rearrangement joins TRBV4-3 to TRBJ2-1, with D possibly matching TRBD2 (5 bases). CDR3 size: 17 residues. The V end was cut by 0 bases, the J end by 0 bases, with 12 bases between. Germline CDR1 LGHNA, CDR2 YSLEER. CDR3 amino acids: CASSQDPSGSSYNEQFF. As DNA, the CDR3 is TGCGCCAGCAGCCAAGATCCCAGCGGTAGCTCCTACAATGAGCAGTTCTTC.

This chain links TRBV7-9 with TRBJ2-2, with a possible D match to TRBD2 (6 bases). With 3 bases removed from V and 0 bases from J, the gap between germline ends came to 8 bases. CDR3 length: 15 amino acids. Germline V gene lookup returns CDR1 SEHNR and CDR2 FQNEAQ (reference sequence). The CDR3 spells CASSLGLANTGELFF. Here the CDR3 DNA reads TGTGCCAGCAGCTTGGGACTGGCGAACACCGGGGAGCTGTTTTTT.

The CDR3 protein is CSASWTGVYGYTF. In nucleotides, the CDR3 is TGCAGTGCTAGTTGGACAGGGGTCTATGGCTACACCTTC. This chain connects TRBV20-1 to TRBJ1-2; 9 nucleotides align to TRBD1. This CDR3 has 13 residues. J gave up 4 bases and V 3 bases, and 3 bases lay outside the gene matches. Germline V gene lookup returns CDR1 DFQATT and CDR2 SNEGSKA (reference sequence).

The gene calls are TRBV9 and TRBJ1-1; D is unresolved. Germline V gives CDR1 SGDLS, CDR2 YYNGEE. Trimming pared 4 bases from V and 10 bases from J, leaving 17 bases between. This CDR3 is 13 amino acids long. The CDR3 DNA reads TGTGCCAGCAGCTCCCAAGGAGCAGCGGGAGCTTTCTTT. Translated: CASSSQGAAGAFF.

The chain combines TRBV28 with TRBJ2-7; possibly TRBD1 for D (6 bases). V gave up 7 bases and J gave up 0 bases, with 13 bases separating them. This CDR3 spans 14 amino acids. Germline CDR1 and CDR2: MDHEN and SYDVKM. DNA for the CDR3: TGTGCCAGCATCCAGGCAGGGGTCTCCTACGAGCAGTACTTC. Amino acid sequence: CASIQAGVSYEQYF.

This sequence joins TRBV27 and TRBJ2-1, with D perhaps matching TRBD2 (5 bases). The CDR3 covers 15 residues. The germline V gene has CDR1 MNHEY and CDR2 SMNVEV (reference sequence). Deletions cut 6 bases from V and 2 bases from J, with 14 bases between. The DNA of the CDR3 is TGTGCCAGCAGACCCTTTCTAGCTACCTACAATGAGCAGTTCTTC. It yields the protein CASRPFLATYNEQFF.

The J gene is TRBJ2-2, the V gene TRBV5-1, with D maybe TRBD2 (7 bases). The V and J ends lost 2 bases and 4 bases respectively, with 18 bases between them. Per the germline V gene, CDR1 is SGHRS and CDR2 is YFSETQ. The CDR3 runs to 17 residues. CDR3 loop: CASSFFRLADSTGELFF. CDR3 bases: TGCGCCAGCAGCTTTTTTAGGCTAGCGGACAGCACCGGGGAGCTGTTTTTT.

The chain joins TRBV30 to TRBJ2-7; maybe TRBD1 (6 bases). CDR1 and CDR2 from the germline V gene are GTSNPN and SVGIG (reference sequence). Trimming cost V 3 bases and J 4 bases, with 7 bases left between them. This CDR3 region has 11 residues. The CDR3 loop is CAWRDSYEQYF. Here the CDR3 DNA reads TGTGCCTGGAGGGACAGTTACGAGCAGTACTTC. Filled out from reference TRBV30 and TRBJ2-7, the complete variable domain reads SQTIHQWPATLVQPVGSPLSLECTVEGTSNPNLYWYRQAAGRGLQLLFYSVGIGQISSEVPQNLSASRPQDRQFILSSKKLLLSDSGFYLCAWRDSYEQYFGPGTRLTVT.

This clone has a single count. The chain joins TRBV27 to TRBJ1-1; D is ambiguous. Trimming stripped 2 bases from V and 1 base from J, with 11 bases between. Germline V gene data show CDR1 as MNHEY and CDR2 as SMNVEV (reference sequence). The CDR3 has 15 residues. The CDR3 DNA reads as TGTGCCAGCAGTTTACTTCCCTTAAAGAACACTGAAGCTTTCTTT. Translating gives CASSLLPLKNTEAFF.

V and J are TRBV11-2 and TRBJ2-3; TRBD2 aligns across 12 bases. The V segment lost 3 bases and the J segment 2 bases; nucleotides outside the gene matches: 3. Germline V lookup: CDR1 SGHAT, CDR2 FQNNGV. The CDR3 has 16 residues. The CDR3 coding sequence is TGTGCCAGCAGCTTGACTAGCGGGAGCTCCACAGATACGCAGTATTTT. It specifies CASSLTSGSSTDTQYF.

The chain uses TRBV7-2 and TRBJ2-1; 10 positions match TRBD2. The ends lost 5 bases at V and 2 bases at J; junction bases unmatched: 6. Germline loops: CDR1 SGHTA, CDR2 FQGNSA. This CDR3 comprises 16 residues. The CDR3 loop reads CASSLTGTSAYNEQFF. Here the CDR3 DNA reads TGTGCCAGCAGCCTCACCGGGACTAGCGCCTACAATGAGCAGTTCTTC.

V gene TRBV7-2 combines with J gene TRBJ1-5, with TRBD1 matching over 7 bases. Germline assignment: CDR1 SGHTA and CDR2 FQGNSA. Trimming cost V 5 bases and J 3 bases; bases outside gene matches: 4. The CDR3 covers 14 residues. Here the CDR3 DNA reads TGTGCCAGCAGCCCGGGGACAGTCAATCAGCCCCAGCATTTT. The encoded protein is CASSPGTVNQPQHF.

V and J are TRBV7-9 and TRBJ1-2; possible D gene TRBD1, 5 bases. V lost 5 bases and J lost 5, with 15 bases in between. The CDR3 extends over 14 amino acids. Germline values: CDR1 SEHNR, CDR2 FQNEAQ (reference sequence). The CDR3 sequence is CASSVGAGTYGYTF. The CDR3 bases are TGTGCCAGCAGCGTAGGGGCAGGGACTTATGGCTACACCTTC.

This rearrangement joins TRBV7-2 to TRBJ1-5, with TRBD1 as a possible D gene (6 bases). V lost 7 bases, J lost 5 bases, and 18 bases lay in between. Germline CDR1 and CDR2: SGHTA and FQGNSA. The CDR3 sequence is 15 residues long. In DNA, the CDR3 is TGTGCCAGCAACGAAGACCAGGGGTTCGATCAGCCCCAGCATTTT. Translation gives CASNEDQGFDQPQHF.

The V and J genes are TRBV25-1 and TRBJ1-4; 7 nucleotides line up with TRBD1. Losses at the gene ends were 8 bases for V and 6 bases for J; bases not matched to a gene: 6. This CDR3 is 13 amino acids long. Germline-derived CDR1 and CDR2 are MGHDK and SYGVNS. CDR3 residues: CASVEGTDEKLFF. The CDR3 DNA is TGTGCCAGCGTGGAAGGGACAGATGAAAAACTGTTTTTT.

The gene calls are TRBV11-2 and TRBJ2-3, with a weak D call TRBD2 (6 bases). V lost 3 bases, J lost 2 bases, and 15 bases lay in between. The CDR3 consists of 16 residues. Germline V lookup: CDR1 SGHAT, CDR2 FQNNGV. The CDR3 protein is CASSLGLHTFTDTQYF. The CDR3 nucleotides are TGTGCCAGCAGCTTGGGACTCCACACTTTCACAGATACGCAGTATTTT. Supplemented by reference TRBV11-2 and TRBJ2-3, the full variable domain reads EAGVAQSPRYKIIEKRQSVAFWCNPISGHATLYWYQQILGQGPKLLIQFQNNGVVDDSQLPKDRFSAERLKGVDSTLKIQPAKLEDSAVYLCASSLGLHTFTDTQYFGPGTRLTVL.

J is TRBJ1-6 and V is TRBV19, with D tentatively TRBD1 (6 bases). V gave up 4 bases and J gave up 0 bases, with 13 bases separating them. CDR1 is LNHDA, CDR2 SQIVND, per germline (reference sequence). This CDR3 spans 17 amino acids. CDR3 DNA sequence: TGTGCCAGTAGTAAGGGACAAATAAGCTCCTATAATTCACCCCTCCACTTT. This gives the protein CASSKGQISSYNSPLHF.